The T cell receptor beta chain under discussion was sequenced for a study of T cell responses to AZD1222 COVID-19 vaccine. The repertoire was sequenced with immunoSEQ multiplex PCR; TCRdb's copy has only in-frame clones and lacks some. The profile covers approximately 110,000 clones, with 70% to 90% appearing a single time and roughly 2.6% taken by the ten largest. This clone appeared a few times. Antigen unknown. Germline V CDR1 and CDR2: SGHAT, FQNNGV. V shed 6 bases and J shed 2 bases, with 5 bases lying between them. The CDR3 is 11 residues long. Overall study results and limits: Distributed over spike, vaccine-associated CD4 TCRs predominated at 160-218 and 743-854.

The origin of this receptor is an adult in good health. Sequences were derived from peripheral blood, sampled on day 0 of AZD1222 vaccination. The chain couples TRBV11-2 to TRBJ2-7; D is unclear. The CDR3 is CASRSTYEQYF. The CDR3 DNA reads TGTGCCAGCAGGTCAACCTACGAGCAGTACTTC.